One and the same sample provided the 12 T cell receptor beta chains below, sequenced in a study of blood T cell repertoires in COVID-19. Profiled with immunoSEQ multiplex PCR; TCRdb holds only in-frame clones, not every one. The table includes 200,000 to 300,000 clones, about nine tenths detected once. Sequencing input: PBMCs or T cells enriched from blood (not recorded which). These receptors all stem from a middle-aged woman with acute COVID-19.

The rearrangement joins TRBV12-5 to TRBJ2-1; TRBD2 matches at 12 bases. V lost 6 bases to trimming and J lost 9 bases; unmatched junction nucleotides: 9. CDR1 LGHNT and CDR2 FRNRAP come from the germline V gene. There are 15 residues in the CDR3. CDR3 sequence: CASGPRLAGVSEQFF. The CDR3 coding sequence is TGTGCTAGTGGGCCGAGACTAGCGGGAGTTAGTGAGCAGTTCTTC.

The chain joins TRBV23-1 to TRBJ1-1, with 8 positions matching TRBD1. TRBV23-1 falls under the ORF class, with uncertain function. This CDR3 contains 16 residues. V was clipped by 4 bases and J by 2 bases; unmatched bases: 9. Here the CDR3 DNA reads TGCGCCAGCAGTCCAAACAGGGGGGTTATCAACACTGAAGCTTTCTTT. It translates to CASSPNRGVINTEAFF.

The CDR3 region is CASSEGVAFF. In nucleotides, the CDR3 is TGCGCCAGCAGTGAAGGGGTCGCTTTCTTT. V and J are TRBV10-2 and TRBJ1-1; TRBD1 is a possible D gene (5 bases). Germline values: CDR1 WSHSY, CDR2 SAAADI. The CDR3 spans 10 residues. Trimming left V 3 bases short and J 11 bases short, with 7 bases between.

J is TRBJ1-6 and V is TRBV27, with TRBD1 as a possible D gene (5 bases). Trimming stripped 7 bases from V and 7 bases from J, with 17 bases between. Germline V CDR1 and CDR2: MNHEY, SMNVEV (reference sequence). The CDR3 spans 15 residues. The CDR3: CASTPRRGSNSPLHF. Here the CDR3 DNA reads TGTGCCAGCACACCCCGCCGGGGGAGCAATTCACCCCTCCACTTT.

The chain combines TRBV2 with TRBJ1-5, with D maybe TRBD1 (5 bases). This CDR3 has 14 residues. The germline V gene has CDR1 SNHLY and CDR2 FYNNEI. V lost 2 bases to trimming and J lost 4 bases, with 9 bases between them. The CDR3 spells CASSEQGVNQPQHF. CDR3 DNA sequence: TGTGCCAGCAGTGAACAGGGTGTGAATCAGCCCCAGCATTTT.

The J gene is TRBJ1-6, the V gene TRBV19; the match to TRBD1 covers 7 bases. The junction had 10 bases not matched to a gene; V was cut back by 6 bases and J by 5 bases. This CDR3 has 16 residues. CDR1 is LNHDA, CDR2 SQIVND, per germline (reference sequence). The CDR3 region is CASSRGLGQDNSPLHF. CDR3 nucleotides: TGTGCCAGTAGCCGCGGTCTCGGACAGGATAATTCACCCCTCCACTTT.

The chain combines TRBV11-2 with TRBJ2-1, with 15 bases aligning to TRBD2. Trimming at V came to 2 bases and at J to 9 bases, leaving 5 bases not matched to a gene. The CDR3 sequence is 16 residues long. Germline values: CDR1 SGHAT, CDR2 FQNNGV. The CDR3 sequence: CASSLRTSGRVGEQFF. CDR3 nucleotide sequence: TGTGCCAGCAGCTTACGGACTAGCGGGAGGGTGGGTGAGCAGTTCTTC.

The CDR3: CASSFGRVNTIYF. The DNA for the CDR3 is TGTGCCAGCAGCTTCGGCAGGGTTAACACCATATATTTT. The J gene is TRBJ1-3, the V gene TRBV7-2; TRBD1 is a possible D gene (5 bases). V was pared by 3 bases and J by 7 bases, with 10 bases between. This CDR3 has 13 residues. Germline V gives CDR1 SGHTA, CDR2 FQGNSA.

The rearrangement links TRBV6-1 to TRBJ1-3; a possible D gene is TRBD1 (6 bases). There are 13 residues in the CDR3. Trimming left V 1 base short and J 7 bases short, with 8 bases between. Germline values: CDR1 MNHNS, CDR2 SASEGT. The CDR3 DNA is TGTGCCAGCAGTGAAGAGAGGGGGAACACCATATATTTT. This gives the protein CASSEERGNTIYF.

V is TRBV28 and J is TRBJ1-5, with no clear D. Germline V CDR1 and CDR2: MDHEN, SYDVKM. The CDR3 sequence is 13 residues long. V was pared by 5 bases and J by 4 bases, with 9 bases between. CDR3 sequence: CASSPRLNQPQHF. The CDR3 DNA sequence: TGTGCCAGCAGTCCCCGCCTAAATCAGCCCCAGCATTTT.

The chain couples TRBV18 to TRBJ2-2, with a tentative D call TRBD1 (5 bases). Germline CDR1 is KGHSH and CDR2 is LQKENI. The V and J ends lost 6 bases and 3 bases respectively, with 17 bases between them. The CDR3 runs 16 residues. The CDR3 bases are TGTGCCAGCTCCCTCAACAGGTTACCGCACACCGGGGAGCTGTTTTTT. This sequence encodes CASSLNRLPHTGELFF.

The chain is built from TRBV19 and TRBJ1-2, with TRBD1 matching over 11 bases. Germline-derived CDR1 and CDR2 are LNHDA and SQIVND (reference sequence). This CDR3 is 14 amino acids long. The V and J ends lost 5 bases and 5 bases, in that order; junction bases with no gene match: 4. CDR3 sequence reads: CASSSGQGEYGYTF. The CDR3 DNA reads TGTGCCAGTAGTTCGGGACAGGGGGAGTATGGCTACACCTTC.